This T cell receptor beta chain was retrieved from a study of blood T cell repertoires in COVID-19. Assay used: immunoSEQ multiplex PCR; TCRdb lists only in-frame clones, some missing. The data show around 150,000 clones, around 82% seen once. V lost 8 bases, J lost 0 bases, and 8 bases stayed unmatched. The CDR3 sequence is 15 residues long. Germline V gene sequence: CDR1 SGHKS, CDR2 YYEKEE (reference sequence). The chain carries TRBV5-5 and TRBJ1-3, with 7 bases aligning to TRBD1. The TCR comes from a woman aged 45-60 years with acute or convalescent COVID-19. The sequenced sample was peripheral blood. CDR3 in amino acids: CASVTGVSSGNTIYF. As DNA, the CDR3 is TGTGCCAGTGTAACAGGGGTTTCCTCTGGAAACACCATATATTTT.